What follows is one T cell receptor (beta chain) and its context. Germline CDR1 and CDR2: SNHLY and FYNNEI. The CDR3 has 15 residues. The V end was cut by 6 bases, the J end by 10 bases, with 21 bases between. These data come from a study of blood T cells in healthy people across ages. Through a sample-barcoded 5' primer and a J-beta primer mix, a second PCR was run for about 6 to 11 cycles. Tagging of each cDNA molecule was performed by a template-switch adaptor with 12 random nucleotides. Sequencing yielded, for each sample, at least 3 million paired-end reads carrying CDR3. TCRdb re-called the 5' RACE reads with MiXCR, one entry per CDR3 protein. The table records roughly 680,000 distinct CDR3 sequences, 52% of them present only once.

The V gene is TRBV2, the J gene TRBJ1-4; D is perhaps TRBD1 (6 bases). Sequences were obtained from blood. This receptor was taken from a woman older than 75 in good health. CDR3: CASSLPGAAVGKLFF. For the CDR3, the DNA is TGTGCCAGCAGCCTCCCAGGGGCCGCCGTTGGAAAACTGTTTTTT.